The present T cell receptor beta chain was sequenced within a study of blood T cell repertoires in COVID-19. On the study more broadly: The United States, Italy and Spain provided the acute and convalescent COVID-19 samples. Sources were T cells, B-cell-depleted T cells, or PBMCs; the material itself was cDNA or gDNA.

This clone was picked up one time. CDR1 is SQVTM, CDR2 ANQGSEA, per germline. The CDR3 consists of 12 residues. Trimming took 7 bases from V and 8 from J, leaving 14 bases between them. Original processing notes: Amplification of reference gene primers provided the estimated nucleated cell counts. Profiling relied on immunoSEQ multiplex PCR, and the TCRdb table lists in-frame clones only, not all of them. D and trimming were read from the DNA, whereas the V and J calls and clone size are those reported in that table. The sample yields 64,000 or so clones, approximately 90% seen once. The sample comprised peripheral blood. This chain joins TRBV29-1 and TRBJ1-4, with D maybe TRBD1 (6 bases). The sequence was obtained from a human donor in a cohort sampled during active COVID-19. The DNA of the CDR3 is TGCAGCGGAGGGGGGGGAGGAGAAAAACTGTTTTTT. It specifies CSGGGGGEKLFF.